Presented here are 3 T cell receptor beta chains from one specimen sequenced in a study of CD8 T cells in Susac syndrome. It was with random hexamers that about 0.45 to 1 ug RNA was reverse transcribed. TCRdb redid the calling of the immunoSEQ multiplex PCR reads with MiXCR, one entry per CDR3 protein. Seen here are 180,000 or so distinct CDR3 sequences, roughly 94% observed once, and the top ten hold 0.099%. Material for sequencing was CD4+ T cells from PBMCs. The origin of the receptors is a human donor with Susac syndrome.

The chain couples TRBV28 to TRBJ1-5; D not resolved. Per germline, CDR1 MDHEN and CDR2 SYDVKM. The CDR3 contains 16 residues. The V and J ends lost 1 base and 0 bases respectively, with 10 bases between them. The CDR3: CASSLSPGSSNQPQHF. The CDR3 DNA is TGTGCCAGCAGTTTATCCCCTGGCAGTAGCAATCAGCCCCAGCATTTT.

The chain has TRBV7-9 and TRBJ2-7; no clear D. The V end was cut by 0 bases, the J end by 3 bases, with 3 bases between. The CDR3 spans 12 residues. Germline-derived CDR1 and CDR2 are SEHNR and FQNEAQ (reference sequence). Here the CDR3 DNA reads TGTGCCAGCAGCTTAGCGCTCTACGAGCAGTACTTC. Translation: CASSLALYEQYF.

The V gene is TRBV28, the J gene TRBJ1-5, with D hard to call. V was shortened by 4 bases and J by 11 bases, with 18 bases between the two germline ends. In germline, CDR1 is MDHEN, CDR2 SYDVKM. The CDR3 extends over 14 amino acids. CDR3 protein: CASSSRGGGLTQHF. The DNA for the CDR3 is TGTGCCAGCAGTTCAAGAGGAGGAGGATTGACCCAGCATTTT.